Below, 17 T cell receptor beta chains from the same sample are listed, as sequenced in a study of T cells in Graves' hyperthyroidism and ophthalmopathy. Amplification targeted TCR beta CDR3 regions from RNA transcripts. RT-PCR in the first round (using the HTBI primer set) targeted the TCR CDR3. One entry per CDR3 protein, called by TCRdb with MiXCR from the multiplex PCR reads. The table lists some 600,000 distinct CDR3 sequences, roughly 46% of them singletons, with roughly 8.2% in the top ten. Sequences were obtained from peripheral blood or thyroid tissue (not recorded which). Receptors were obtained from a woman aged 18-29 years with Graves' hyperthyroidism.

This clonotype showed up just a few times. In DNA, the CDR3 is TGTGCCAGCAGCCAATCGGGAGCCCACGAGCAGTACTTC. This gives the protein CASSQSGAHEQYF. This chain joins TRBV2 and TRBJ2-7, with D tentatively TRBD2 (6 bases). Germline assignment: CDR1 SNHLY and CDR2 FYNNEI. CDR3 size: 13 residues. The germline V and J ends were trimmed by 6 bases and 5 bases, with 14 bases remaining between them.

This clonotype was seen a few times. The V call is TRBV7-6, the J call TRBJ1-2; TRBD1 is a possible D gene (5 bases). V lost 5 bases and J 6 bases, leaving 19 bases between the germline ends. The CDR3 extends over 15 amino acids. Germline V gives CDR1 SGHVS, CDR2 FNYEAQ. The CDR3 here is CASSPRAWGGDGYTF. CDR3 nucleotide sequence: TGTGCCAGCAGCCCCCGGGCGTGGGGGGGGGATGGCTACACCTTC. Complete variable domain (other parts from reference TRBV7-6 and TRBJ1-2): GAGVSQSPRYKVTKRGQDVALRCDPISGHVSLYWYRQALGQGPEFLTYFNYEAQQDKSGLPNDRFSAERPEGSISTLTIQRTEQRDSAMYRCASSPRAWGGDGYTFGSGTRLTVV.

A remark on this clonotype: The junction departs from germline at one end; a sequencing error may be responsible. The J gene is TRBJ1-5, the V gene TRBV19; 7 nucleotides align to TRBD1. CDR3 length: 13 residues. From germline, CDR1 is LNHDA and CDR2 SQIVND (reference sequence). CDR3 coding DNA: TGTGCCAGTAGTTTGACAGGGATTCAGCTCCAGCATTTT. It encodes CASSLTGIQLQHF. The variable domain in full, with the rest retrieved from reference TRBV19 and TRBJ1-5, is DGGITQSPKYLFRKEGQNVTLSCEQNLNHDAMYWYRQDPGQGLRLIYYSQIVNDFQKGDIAEGYSVSREKKESFPLTVTSAQKNPTAFYLCASSLTGIQLQHFGDGTRLSIL.

The chain recombines TRBV20-1 with TRBJ2-5, with 8 bases identical to TRBD2. CDR3 size: 11 residues. From germline, CDR1 is DFQATT and CDR2 SNEGSKA (reference sequence). The CDR3 is CGWGLGETQYF. The CDR3 DNA follows: TGCGGGTGGGGACTAGGAGAGACCCAGTACTTC.

In this sample, this clonotype turned up many times. The chain is built from TRBV24-1 and TRBJ1-2; D gene uncertain. The V and J ends lost 5 bases and 6 bases respectively, with 15 bases between them. Germline V gene sequence: CDR1 KGHDR, CDR2 SFDVKD. The length of the CDR3 is 14 residues. Here the CDR3 reads CATSGPGRSNGYTF. The CDR3 nucleotides read TGTGCCACCAGTGGTCCGGGCCGATCGAATGGCTACACCTTC.

There are a few counts of this clonotype. This chain links TRBV5-4 with TRBJ1-1; no clear D gene. The V end lost 4 bases, the J end lost 4 bases, and 11 bases lay between the germline ends. This CDR3 is built from 13 residues. Germline CDR1 and CDR2: SGHNT and YYREEE (reference sequence). DNA of the CDR3: TGTGCCAGCAGCGAGGAGAGGGTCACTGAAGCTTTCTTT. Encoded protein: CASSEERVTEAFF.

The chain carries TRBV11-3 and TRBJ1-2; 7 nucleotides line up with TRBD1. With 1 base clipped from V and 3 bases from J, the junction kept 5 bases outside the gene matches. Germline values: CDR1 SGHNT, CDR2 YENEEA. The CDR3 is 15 amino acids. The CDR3, as DNA: TGTGCCAGCAGCTTAGTAAAGGACAGGTACTATGGCTACACCTTC. It yields the protein CASSLVKDRYYGYTF.

This clonotype was picked up many times. The chain recombines TRBV10-3 with TRBJ2-2; D perhaps matches TRBD1 (5 bases). CDR1 is ENHRY and CDR2 is SYGVKD in the germline V gene. V lost 6 bases to trimming and J lost 1 base, with 6 bases between them. This CDR3 is built from 13 residues. The CDR3 sequence: CAISGQNTGELFF. The CDR3 region has the DNA TGTGCCATCAGCGGACAGAACACCGGGGAGCTGTTTTTT.

This clonotype showed up many times. J is TRBJ1-5 and V is TRBV2; no clear D gene. The CDR3 length is 12 residues. V was clipped by 6 bases and J by 6 bases, with 9 bases between them. From germline, CDR1 is SNHLY and CDR2 FYNNEI. The CDR3 DNA reads as TGTGCCAGCAGGAATAGTGCTCAGCCCCAGCATTTT. Amino acids: CASRNSAQPQHF.

This chain links TRBV12-3 or TRBV12-4 with TRBJ2-7; 9 bases agree with TRBD2. The trim removed 3 bases at V and 5 bases at J, leaving 5 bases unmatched. The CDR3 spans 14 residues. CDR3: CASSFQREENEQYF. Written as DNA, the CDR3 is TGTGCCAGCAGTTTTCAGCGGGAGGAGAACGAGCAGTACTTC.

This clonotype was counted once. A much larger clone differs from this one at a single base, so this may be a read error. The chain carries TRBV11-2 and TRBJ2-7, with TRBD2 matching over 9 bases. The CDR3 extends over 15 amino acids. Germline V gene data show CDR1 as SGHAT and CDR2 as FQNNGV. This CDR3 reads CASSRLAESSYERYF. In DNA form, the CDR3 reads TGTGCCAGCAGCCGACTAGCGGAGAGCTCCTACGAGCGGTACTTC.

The J gene is TRBJ2-7, the V gene TRBV29-1; 9 bases align to TRBD1. Unmatched junction bases numbered 8, after V lost 7 bases and J lost 10 bases. The CDR3 length is 11 residues. Germline V gene sequence: CDR1 SQVTM, CDR2 ANQGSEA. The DNA for the CDR3 is TGCAGCGCAGGGGACAGGGCGCATCAGTACTTC. Its translation: CSAGDRAHQYF.

This clonotype was detected only a few times. The chain uses TRBV7-9 and TRBJ2-7; possibly TRBD1 for D (6 bases). The V and J ends lost 5 bases and 0 bases respectively, with 14 bases between them. Germline V gene sequence: CDR1 SEHNR, CDR2 FQNEAQ (reference sequence). This CDR3 contains 15 residues. The DNA for the CDR3 is TGTGCCAGCAGCCAAGGTCAACAGGGCTCCTACGAGCAGTACTTC. Encoded protein: CASSQGQQGSYEQYF.

In this sample, this clonotype turned up many times. V gene TRBV19 combines with J gene TRBJ1-6; D remains ambiguous. This CDR3 region has 13 residues. Trimming stripped 4 bases from V and 9 bases from J, with 10 bases between. The germline V gene encodes CDR1 LNHDA and CDR2 SQIVND (reference sequence). The CDR3 DNA is TGTGCCAGTAGTAGTTATAAGGGTTCACCCCTCCACTTT. It codes for CASSSYKGSPLHF.

In the case of this clonotype: It may be a read error: a sequence one base away is much more abundant. The chain recombines TRBV5-6 with TRBJ2-5, with D hard to call. The CDR3 has 14 residues. The V gene lost 3 bases and the J gene lost 7 bases, with 16 bases spanning the gap. The germline CDR1 and CDR2 sequences are SGHDT and YYEEEE. The CDR3 DNA reads as TGTGCCAGCAGCTCCTACGACCGCCTAGGGACCCAGTACTTC. Amino acids: CASSSYDRLGTQYF.

This clonotype was recorded at least ten times. The chain links TRBV9 to TRBJ1-1, with no clear D. Trimming pared 0 bases from V and 0 bases from J, leaving 12 bases between. This CDR3 has 16 residues. Germline-derived CDR1 and CDR2 are SGDLS and YYNGEE. In DNA, the CDR3 is TGTGCCAGCAGCGTAGGGCCAGCAGTCCTGAACACTGAAGCTTTCTTT. It specifies CASSVGPAVLNTEAFF.

This clonotype was observed a few times. V usage is TRBV20-1 and J usage is TRBJ1-1; D is possibly TRBD1 (5 bases). This CDR3 contains 13 residues. V lost 6 bases, J lost 7 bases, and 18 bases lay in between. Germline loops: CDR1 DFQATT, CDR2 SNEGSKA (reference sequence). This CDR3 is CSADGGPGLEAFF. The DNA for the CDR3 is TGCAGTGCGGATGGGGGACCGGGGCTTGAAGCTTTCTTT.